Described below is a single TCR beta chain sequence and its context. This entry is derived from a study of blood T cell repertoires in COVID-19. Germline CDR1 is LNHDA and CDR2 is SQIVND (reference sequence). This CDR3 contains 17 residues. V lost 9 bases and J lost 4, with 25 bases in between. Sequenced by immunoSEQ multiplex PCR; TCRdb stores in-frame clones only, minus some. The data contain over 200,000 clones, roughly 87% of them singletons. V usage is TRBV19 and J usage is TRBJ1-3; unclear D gene. Sequenced sample: peripheral blood. The clonotype comes from a man aged 35-49 years with active or convalescent COVID-19. The CDR3 is CASHDNGPSTGGNTIYF. CDR3 nucleotide sequence: TGTGCCAGCCACGATAACGGGCCCTCGACGGGGGGAAACACCATATATTTT. Together with reference TRBV19 and TRBJ1-3, the CDR3 gives the full variable domain: DGGITQSPKYLFRKEGQNVTLSCEQNLNHDAMYWYRQDPGQGLRLIYYSQIVNDFQKGDIAEGYSVSREKKESFPLTVTSAQKNPTAFYLCASHDNGPSTGGNTIYFGEGSWLTVV.